This TCR beta chain came from a study of cytomegalovirus exposure and HLA in healthy donors. Germline-derived CDR1 and CDR2 are SNHLY and FYNNEI. Between the trimmed V and J ends, which lost 6 bases and 7 bases, there was a span of 9 bases. This CDR3 has 12 amino acids. The primer mix had 60 Vbeta and 13 Jbeta primers. The protocol was immunoSEQ multiplex PCR, while the TCRdb copy is restricted to in-frame clones and leaves out a portion. This sample carries 150,000 to 200,000 clones, roughly three quarters of them seen once, and the ten largest clones take roughly 1.5%. Despite likely unrecorded immune exposures, the donors were nominally healthy at the time of sampling.

This TCR came from a woman between 45 and 65 years old in good health and CMV-seronegative. The V and J genes are TRBV2 and TRBJ1-4; maybe TRBD1 (5 bases). The material sequenced was PBMCs. The CDR3 DNA sequence: TGTGCCAGCAGACTTGACAGTGAAAAACTGTTTTTT. It is translated as CASRLDSEKLFF.